These T cell receptor beta chains were read from a single sample in a study of blood T cells in healthy people across ages. TCRdb fed the 5' RACE reads into MiXCR, producing one record per CDR3 protein. There are roughly 900,000 distinct CDR3 sequences in the sample; roughly 52% occur only once, and roughly 13% lies in the top ten. The sequencing input was blood. The receptor set was obtained from a man younger than 45 in good health. The CDR3 runs from the conserved cysteine through the conserved F or W. The D gene is left open where the match is weak. Size is stated for part of the rows, as once, few or many counts, or as a class when the clone is expanded.

>TRBD2|TRBJ2-7|TRBV2|once
CASRETSSSYEQYF
TGTGCCAGCAGGGAGACTAGCTCCTCCTACGAGCAGTACTTC
>TRBD1|TRBJ2-3|TRBV29-1|NA
CSGWGTGRTNTQYF
TGCAGCGGGTGGGGGACAGGGAGGACAAATACGCAGTATTTT
>NA|TRBJ2-1|TRBV20-1|NA
CSAHGDQSYNEQFF
TGCAGTGCGCATGGGGACCAGTCCTACAATGAGCAGTTCTTC
>TRBD1|TRBJ1-1|TRBV3-1|NA
CASSHIDRGHVGAFF
TGTGCCAGCAGCCATATAGACAGGGGGCACGTAGGAGCTTTCTTT
>NA|TRBJ2-7|TRBV3-1|NA
CASSQDVLAPPYEQYF
TGTGCCAGCAGCCAAGATGTGTTGGCACCTCCCTACGAGCAGTACTTC
>TRBD2|TRBJ2-1|TRBV5-4|NA
CASSLAASGGHNEQFF
TGTGCCAGCAGCTTGGCTGCTAGCGGGGGCCACAATGAGCAGTTCTTC
>TRBD1|TRBJ1-1|TRBV20-1|NA
CSARDHRGNTEAFF
TGCAGTGCTAGAGATCACAGGGGGAACACTGAAGCTTTCTTT
>TRBD2|TRBJ2-1|TRBV3-1|NA
CASSQDRASGNERFF
TGTGCCAGCAGCCAAGACAGGGCCAGCGGGAATGAGCGGTTCTTC
>TRBD2|TRBJ2-1|TRBV7-3|NA
CASSDTGTRYGNEQFF
TGTGCCAGCAGCGATACCGGGACTAGGTACGGCAATGAGCAGTTCTTC
>NA|TRBJ2-1|TRBV15|few
CATSRDPALTVDTEQFF
TGTGCCACCAGCAGAGACCCAGCCTTAACGGTGGACACTGAGCAGTTCTTC
>NA|TRBJ2-7|TRBV6-2/TRBV6-3|NA
CASSDIGGQEQYF
TGTGCCAGCAGCGACATCGGGGGGCAAGAGCAGTACTTC
>TRBD1|TRBJ1-5|TRBV12-3/TRBV12-4|NA
CASRSGQGSRQPQHF
TGTGCCAGCAGGTCGGGACAGGGAAGTCGCCAGCCCCAGCATTTT
>NA|TRBJ2-5|TRBV2|few
CASSERFSGQETQYF
TGTGCCAGCAGTGAACGGTTTAGCGGCCAAGAGACCCAGTACTTC
>TRBD1|TRBJ2-1|TRBV5-1|NA
CASSGTGLSYNEQFF
TGCGCCAGCAGCGGGACAGGGTTGTCCTACAATGAGCAGTTCTTC
>TRBD1|TRBJ2-1|TRBV11-1|NA
CASLRDSYNEQFF
TGTGCCAGCCTCCGGGACAGCTACAATGAGCAGTTCTTC
>NA|TRBJ1-1|TRBV5-1|NA
CASSLRGLPEAFF
TGCGCCAGCAGCTTGCGGGGGCTGCCTGAAGCTTTCTTT
>NA|TRBJ2-7|TRBV20-1|NA
CSLQAGNIRGGEQYF
TGCAGTCTTCAGGCCGGGAACATCAGGGGTGGGGAGCAGTACTTC
>NA|TRBJ2-1|TRBV4-2|NA
CASSQEGNREYNEQFF
TGTGCCAGCAGCCAAGAAGGGAACAGGGAGTACAATGAGCAGTTCTTC
>TRBD1|TRBJ1-6|TRBV19|NA
CASSVGQGIGSPLHF
TGTGCCAGTAGTGTAGGACAGGGGATTGGTTCACCCCTCCACTTT
>TRBD1|TRBJ1-4|TRBV7-9|once
CASSSDRQEKLFF
TGTGCCAGCAGCTCGGACAGGCAAGAAAAACTGTTTTTT